The rows below give T cell receptor beta chains drawn from one sample of a study of T-cell memory formation after mild COVID-19. TCRdb fed the 5' RACE reads into MiXCR, producing one record per CDR3 protein. The data hold 200,000 to 250,000 distinct CDR3 sequences, with over 9.5% observed a single time. What was sequenced was PBMCs or a T cell subset sorted from them (not recorded which). These receptor sequences come from a man between 18 and 29 years old who had mild COVID-19 (a few samples of this study predate the infection). Cell type and time point are not known. Each CDR3 is given with its conserved first and last residue. Fields, in order: clone size, V gene, J gene, CDR3 length, D gene, CDR3 protein, CDR3 DNA. D genes are given only for firm matches. Clone sizes are given selectively: once, few, many, or a class where the clone is expanded.

clone size: few; V gene: TRBV10-3; J gene: TRBJ1-2; CDR3 length: 14; D gene: -; CDR3 protein: CAISSVVVGYGYTF; CDR3 DNA: TGTGCCATCAGTTCAGTGGTAGTCGGCTATGGCTACACCTTC
clone size: -; V gene: TRBV7-2; J gene: TRBJ1-1; CDR3 length: 13; D gene: TRBD1; CDR3 protein: CASKTGTPTEAFF; CDR3 DNA: TGTGCCAGCAAGACAGGGACCCCCACTGAAGCTTTCTTT
clone size: -; V gene: TRBV7-3; J gene: TRBJ2-1; CDR3 length: 14; D gene: TRBD1; CDR3 protein: CASSLWDRFTEQFF; CDR3 DNA: TGTGCCAGCAGCTTATGGGACAGGTTTACTGAGCAGTTCTTC
clone size: -; V gene: TRBV14; J gene: TRBJ2-5; CDR3 length: 13; D gene: -; CDR3 protein: CASSQVGRETQYF; CDR3 DNA: TGTGCCAGCAGCCAAGTTGGCCGGGAGACCCAGTACTTC
clone size: -; V gene: TRBV6-4; J gene: TRBJ2-1; CDR3 length: 12; D gene: -; CDR3 protein: CASRGPYNEQFF; CDR3 DNA: TGTGCCAGCAGAGGACCTTACAATGAGCAGTTCTTC
clone size: -; V gene: TRBV7-9; J gene: TRBJ1-1; CDR3 length: 15; D gene: -; CDR3 protein: CASSPQGYKNTEAFF; CDR3 DNA: TGTGCCAGCAGCCCACAGGGATATAAGAACACTGAAGCTTTCTTT
clone size: -; V gene: TRBV7-2; J gene: TRBJ1-6; CDR3 length: 15; D gene: -; CDR3 protein: CASSSPVPYNSPLHF; CDR3 DNA: TGTGCCAGCAGCTCCCCCGTTCCCTATAATTCACCCCTCCACTTT
clone size: -; V gene: TRBV6-5; J gene: TRBJ1-6; CDR3 length: 16; D gene: TRBD1; CDR3 protein: CASSYEGANGLTPLHF; CDR3 DNA: TGTGCCAGCAGTTACGAGGGGGCCAACGGATTAACACCCCTCCACTTT
clone size: -; V gene: TRBV5-1; J gene: TRBJ1-1; CDR3 length: 14; D gene: -; CDR3 protein: CASSLWRAGTEAFF; CDR3 DNA: TGCGCCAGCAGCTTGTGGCGGGCAGGCACTGAAGCTTTCTTT
clone size: -; V gene: TRBV23-1; J gene: TRBJ1-5; CDR3 length: 14; D gene: -; CDR3 protein: CASSGGQIDQPQHF; CDR3 DNA: TGCGCCAGCTCAGGAGGGCAGATTGATCAGCCCCAGCATTTT
clone size: -; V gene: TRBV20-1; J gene: TRBJ1-2; CDR3 length: 12; D gene: -; CDR3 protein: CSASTTDYGYTF; CDR3 DNA: TGCAGTGCTAGCACTACGGATTATGGCTACACCTTC
clone size: -; V gene: TRBV18; J gene: TRBJ2-7; CDR3 length: 13; D gene: -; CDR3 protein: CASSPEGPYEQYF; CDR3 DNA: TGTGCCAGCTCCCCAGAGGGTCCCTACGAGCAGTACTTC
clone size: -; V gene: TRBV10-2; J gene: TRBJ2-7; CDR3 length: 14; D gene: -; CDR3 protein: CASRPGLGGYEQYF; CDR3 DNA: TGCGCCAGTAGACCGGGACTGGGGGGCTACGAGCAGTACTTC
clone size: few; V gene: TRBV24-1; J gene: TRBJ2-3; CDR3 length: 16; D gene: TRBD1; CDR3 protein: CATSEGDRGLADTQYF; CDR3 DNA: TGTGCCACCAGTGAAGGGGACAGGGGGCTCGCAGATACGCAGTATTTT
clone size: -; V gene: TRBV7-2; J gene: TRBJ2-2; CDR3 length: 13; D gene: -; CDR3 protein: CASSSRQSGELFF; CDR3 DNA: TGTGCCAGCAGCTCCCGACAGTCCGGGGAGCTGTTTTTT
clone size: few; V gene: TRBV4-3; J gene: TRBJ2-5; CDR3 length: 17; D gene: -; CDR3 protein: CASSQDRVVRGKETQYF; CDR3 DNA: TGCGCCAGCAGCCAAGACCGGGTTGTCCGCGGGAAAGAGACCCAGTACTTC
clone size: few; V gene: TRBV5-1; J gene: TRBJ2-3; CDR3 length: 13; D gene: -; CDR3 protein: CASSFTGHDTQYF; CDR3 DNA: TGCGCCAGCAGCTTTACCGGACATGATACGCAGTATTTT
clone size: -; V gene: TRBV12-3/TRBV12-4; J gene: TRBJ1-1; CDR3 length: 17; D gene: -; CDR3 protein: CASSLLGGSGGYTEAFF; CDR3 DNA: TGTGCCAGCAGTTTATTAGGTGGATCAGGTGGCTACACTGAAGCTTTCTTT
clone size: -; V gene: TRBV29-1; J gene: TRBJ2-5; CDR3 length: 13; D gene: TRBD2; CDR3 protein: CSGERGGLETQYF; CDR3 DNA: TGCAGTGGTGAGCGGGGGGGCTTGGAGACCCAGTACTTC
clone size: few; V gene: TRBV14; J gene: TRBJ2-7; CDR3 length: 12; D gene: -; CDR3 protein: CASSQERGTSHF; CDR3 DNA: TGTGCCAGCAGCCAAGAACGGGGGACCTCTCACTTC
clone size: few; V gene: TRBV4-1; J gene: TRBJ2-5; CDR3 length: 17; D gene: TRBD2; CDR3 protein: CASSRLYGTSGQETQYF; CDR3 DNA: TGCGCCAGCAGCCGACTTTACGGGACTAGCGGACAAGAGACCCAGTACTTC
clone size: -; V gene: TRBV4-1; J gene: TRBJ2-6; CDR3 length: 15; D gene: TRBD1; CDR3 protein: CASSRAGTGNNVLTF; CDR3 DNA: TGCGCCAGCAGCCGCGCCGGGACAGGGAACAACGTCCTGACTTTC
clone size: few; V gene: TRBV5-1; J gene: TRBJ2-3; CDR3 length: 16; D gene: TRBD1; CDR3 protein: CASSSLRGSSTDTQYF; CDR3 DNA: TGCGCCAGCAGCTCTCTCAGGGGGTCTAGCACAGATACGCAGTATTTT
clone size: -; V gene: TRBV12-3/TRBV12-4; J gene: TRBJ1-2; CDR3 length: 14; D gene: TRBD1; CDR3 protein: CASSLGRGRGGYTF; CDR3 DNA: TGTGCCAGCAGTTTAGGCAGGGGGCGCGGGGGCTACACCTTC
clone size: few; V gene: TRBV20-1; J gene: TRBJ2-5; CDR3 length: 14; D gene: -; CDR3 protein: CSAGHRAAKETQYF; CDR3 DNA: TGCAGTGCGGGGCACCGAGCCGCGAAAGAGACCCAGTACTTC
clone size: few; V gene: TRBV5-6; J gene: TRBJ2-2; CDR3 length: 15; D gene: TRBD1; CDR3 protein: CASSLFDRESGELFF; CDR3 DNA: TGTGCCAGCAGCTTGTTCGACAGGGAAAGCGGGGAGCTGTTTTTT
clone size: -; V gene: TRBV18; J gene: TRBJ1-2; CDR3 length: 13; D gene: TRBD1; CDR3 protein: CASSLPGQRGYTF; CDR3 DNA: TGTGCCAGCTCACTACCGGGACAGCGAGGCTACACCTTC
clone size: few; V gene: TRBV25-1; J gene: TRBJ1-3; CDR3 length: 15; D gene: -; CDR3 protein: CASSDPRQVGNTIYF; CDR3 DNA: TGTGCCAGCAGTGACCCCAGGCAGGTTGGAAACACCATATATTTT
clone size: -; V gene: TRBV7-2; J gene: TRBJ1-3; CDR3 length: 16; D gene: -; CDR3 protein: CASSPMRGAAGNTIYF; CDR3 DNA: TGTGCCAGCAGCCCTATGAGGGGTGCGGCGGGAAACACCATATATTTT
clone size: -; V gene: TRBV18; J gene: TRBJ1-1; CDR3 length: 16; D gene: TRBD1; CDR3 protein: CASSLRQGARNTEAFF; CDR3 DNA: TGTGCCAGCTCACTCCGACAGGGGGCAAGGAACACTGAAGCTTTCTTT
clone size: -; V gene: TRBV9; J gene: TRBJ1-1; CDR3 length: 13; D gene: -; CDR3 protein: CASSVVANTEAFF; CDR3 DNA: TGTGCCAGCAGCGTAGTCGCGAACACTGAAGCTTTCTTT
clone size: few; V gene: TRBV29-1; J gene: TRBJ1-1; CDR3 length: 13; D gene: -; CDR3 protein: CSSREGGNTEAFF; CDR3 DNA: TGCAGTAGCAGGGAGGGGGGAAACACTGAAGCTTTCTTT